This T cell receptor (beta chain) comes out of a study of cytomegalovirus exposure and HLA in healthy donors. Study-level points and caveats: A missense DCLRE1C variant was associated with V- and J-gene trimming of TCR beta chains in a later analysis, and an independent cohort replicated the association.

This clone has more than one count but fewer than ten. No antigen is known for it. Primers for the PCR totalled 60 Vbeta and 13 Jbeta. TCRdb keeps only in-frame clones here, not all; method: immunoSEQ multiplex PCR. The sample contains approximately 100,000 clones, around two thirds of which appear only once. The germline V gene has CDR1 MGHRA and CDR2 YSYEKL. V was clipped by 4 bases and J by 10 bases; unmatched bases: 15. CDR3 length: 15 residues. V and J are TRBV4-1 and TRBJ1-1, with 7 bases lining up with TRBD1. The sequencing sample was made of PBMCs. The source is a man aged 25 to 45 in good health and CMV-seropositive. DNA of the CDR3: TGCGCCAGCAGCCGGGTGGAGGGGGCCGCCGAAGGAGCTTTCTTT. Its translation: CASSRVEGAAEGAFF.